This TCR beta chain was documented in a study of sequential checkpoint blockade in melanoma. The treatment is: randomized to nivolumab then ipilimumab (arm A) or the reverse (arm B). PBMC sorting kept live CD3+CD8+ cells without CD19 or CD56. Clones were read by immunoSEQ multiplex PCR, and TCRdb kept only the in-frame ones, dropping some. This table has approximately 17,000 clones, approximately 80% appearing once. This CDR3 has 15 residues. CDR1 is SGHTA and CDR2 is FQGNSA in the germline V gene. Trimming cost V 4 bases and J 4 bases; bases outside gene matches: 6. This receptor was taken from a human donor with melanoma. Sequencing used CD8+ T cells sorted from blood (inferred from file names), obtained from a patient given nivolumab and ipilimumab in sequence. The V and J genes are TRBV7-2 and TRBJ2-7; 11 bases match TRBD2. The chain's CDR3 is CASSWGLAVKYEQYF. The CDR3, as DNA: TGTGCCAGCAGCTGGGGACTAGCGGTGAAGTACGAGCAGTACTTC.